The 9 T cell receptor beta chains listed next were all sequenced from one sample in a study of identical twins (dated by TCRdb to about 2016). Library preparation used 5' RACE. The instrument given in TCRdb is Illumina HiSeq 2000. TCRdb redid the processing of the public reads, applying fastp at Q25 and MiXCR, and retained in-frame beta chains. Records with the same CDR3 protein are collapsed into one entry carrying the most frequent genes and DNA. This sample has hundreds of thousands of distinct CDR3 sequences in its table, and 24% of those were observed once. The ten largest clonotypes hold around 3% of the sample. The same data also went into a second study, on T cells expressing NK-cell markers.

Sample: CD4+ T cells sorted from blood. These receptors all come from a woman in her late teens or twenties in good health.

This clonotype was observed a handful of times. The rearrangement uses TRBV7-2 and TRBJ2-3; the D gene could be TRBD1 or TRBD2 (7 bases each). CDR1 and CDR2 from the germline V gene are SGHTA and FQGNSA. Trimming pared 5 bases from V and 0 bases from J, leaving 12 bases between. This CDR3 is built from 15 residues. The chain's CDR3 is CASSLQGGSTDTQYF. The CDR3 coding sequence is TGTGCCAGCAGCCTGCAGGGGGGGAGCACAGATACGCAGTATTTT.

This clonotype came up a few times. The CDR3 loop reads CASSPDRGRYEQYF. The CDR3 coding sequence is TGCGCCAGCAGCCCGGACAGGGGTCGGTACGAGCAGTACTTC. The rearrangement uses TRBV5-1 and TRBJ2-7, with 9 bases matching TRBD1. Germline V CDR1 and CDR2: SGHRS, YFSETQ. The length of the CDR3 is 14 residues. V dropped 4 bases and J dropped 4; count of bases not matched to a gene: 6.

This rearrangement joins TRBV29-1 to TRBJ1-1; D might be TRBD1 (5 bases). The ends were cut back, 4 bases at V and 3 bases at J, with 6 bases in the middle. The length of the CDR3 is 11 residues. CDR1 and CDR2 (germline): SQVTM, ANQGSEA. CDR3 protein: CSVGQHTEAFF. The DNA for the CDR3 is TGCAGCGTTGGACAGCACACTGAAGCTTTCTTT.

CDR3 amino acids: CASSVGGPTPRGKLFF. The DNA for the CDR3 is TGTGCCAGCAGCGTAGGTGGACCGACTCCGCGGGGAAAACTGTTTTTT. The rearrangement uses TRBV9 and TRBJ1-4, with no clear D. The V end was cut by 0 bases, the J end by 10 bases, with 19 bases between. Germline V gene sequence: CDR1 SGDLS, CDR2 YYNGEE. This CDR3 has 16 amino acids.

This clonotype was seen repeatedly, ten times or more. The rearrangement links TRBV5-1 to TRBJ1-4; D is undetermined. V was shortened by 1 base and J by 3 bases, with 10 bases between the two germline ends. This CDR3 has 15 amino acids. The germline CDR1 and CDR2 sequences are SGHRS and YFSETQ. DNA of the CDR3: TGCGCCAGCAGCTTGTCTCTGGCGGCTAATGAAAAACTGTTTTTT. This codes for CASSLSLAANEKLFF.

The rearrangement joins TRBV3-1 to TRBJ2-1; TRBD2 matches at 9 bases. The CDR3 has 15 residues. Per germline, CDR1 LGHDT and CDR2 YNNKEL (reference sequence). The V and J ends lost 4 bases and 5 bases, in that order; junction bases with no gene match: 6. The CDR3, as DNA: TGTGCCAGCAGCCCTCGTCTAGCGGGGCACAATGAGCAGTTCTTC. This gives the protein CASSPRLAGHNEQFF.

This chain connects TRBV10-3 to TRBJ2-3; 10 bases agree with TRBD2. This CDR3 region has 14 residues. CDR1 and CDR2 (germline): ENHRY, SYGVKD. V lost 10 bases, J lost 4 bases, and 8 bases stayed unmatched. CDR3 sequence: CATKTSGSPDTQYF. CDR3 in DNA: TGTGCCACCAAGACTAGCGGGTCGCCAGATACGCAGTATTTT.

This clonotype was recorded at least ten times. The V call is TRBV20-1, the J call TRBJ2-3; TRBD1 matches at 12 bases. There are 15 residues in the CDR3. V shed 4 bases and J 3 bases; nucleotides not matched to a gene: 5. CDR1 is DFQATT and CDR2 is SNEGSKA in the germline V gene (reference sequence). For the CDR3, the DNA is TGCAGTGCTATCGGGACAGGGGGCTTGACAGATACGCAGTATTTT. This encodes CSAIGTGGLTDTQYF.

The rearrangement joins TRBV5-1 to TRBJ2-7; D gene ambiguous. Looked up from germline, CDR1 is SGHRS and CDR2 is YFSETQ. The CDR3 loop spans 12 amino acids. V was pared by 5 bases and J by 6 bases, with 12 bases between. CDR3 coding DNA: TGCGCCAGCAGAAAGTCCGCACGCGAGCAGTACTTC. Protein sequence: CASRKSAREQYF.